One sample yielded the 21 T cell receptor beta chains listed below, sequenced in a study of cytomegalovirus exposure and HLA in healthy donors. PCR primers comprised 60 Vbeta and 13 Jbeta primers. Only in-frame clones appear in the TCRdb table, and some are missing; sequencing was by immunoSEQ multiplex PCR. This table has roughly 160,000 clones, roughly 83% appearing once. Sequenced material: PBMCs. All receptors come from a man aged 30 to 45 in good health and CMV-seronegative.

The chain combines TRBV28 with TRBJ2-3; 9 bases map to TRBD1. Germline V gene sequence: CDR1 MDHEN, CDR2 SYDVKM. J was trimmed by 0 bases and V by 1 base; bases with no gene match: 2. The CDR3 has 16 residues. The chain's CDR3 is CASSLYGTGSTDTQYF. In DNA form, the CDR3 reads TGTGCCAGCAGTTTATATGGGACAGGGAGCACAGATACGCAGTATTTT.

The count of this clone is one. CDR3: CASSQDVGGPWTGELFF. CDR3 coding DNA: TGTGCCAGCAGCCAAGATGTGGGGGGGCCGTGGACCGGGGAGCTGTTTTTT. The genes are TRBV14 and TRBJ2-2; possible D gene TRBD2, 7 bases. The CDR3 consists of 17 residues. Germline values: CDR1 SGHDN, CDR2 FVKESK. The V end was cut by 0 bases, the J end by 5 bases, with 16 bases between.

The rearrangement links TRBV7-9 to TRBJ2-7, with D unclear. The CDR3 covers 13 residues. V was clipped by 1 base and J by 5 bases, with 9 bases between them. Germline loops: CDR1 SEHNR, CDR2 FQNEAQ (reference sequence). The CDR3, as DNA: TGTGCCAGCAGCTTAGATAGCAACGACGAGCAGTACTTC. Protein sequence: CASSLDSNDEQYF.

This clone was counted only a few times. This chain links TRBV7-2 with TRBJ1-1; a possible D gene is TRBD1 (6 bases). The length of the CDR3 is 13 residues. Germline loops: CDR1 SGHTA, CDR2 FQGNSA. V was shortened by 1 base and J by 7 bases, with 10 bases between the two germline ends. This CDR3 is CASSLVGAGEAFF. Here the CDR3 DNA reads TGTGCCAGCAGCTTAGTGGGGGCAGGTGAAGCTTTCTTT. Full variable domain (remainder filled in from reference TRBV7-2 and TRBJ1-1): GAGVSQSPSNKVTEKGKDVELRCDPISGHTALYWYRQSLGQGLEFLIYFQGNSAPDKSGLPSDRFSAERTGGSVSTLTIQRTQQEDSAVYLCASSLVGAGEAFFGQGTRLTVV.

The chain combines TRBV4-1 with TRBJ2-2; tentatively, D is TRBD1 (6 bases). Trimming removed 3 bases at V and 5 bases at J, with 13 bases between. This CDR3 is 15 amino acids long. The V gene's germline CDR1 is MGHRA and CDR2 YSYEKL. Written as DNA, the CDR3 is TGCGCCAGCAGCCATGAGGGGGAGTGGACCGGGGAGCTGTTTTTT. Translating it yields CASSHEGEWTGELFF.

The V and J genes are TRBV7-3 and TRBJ1-1; D perhaps matches TRBD1 (5 bases). Germline V gene data show CDR1 as SGHTA and CDR2 as FQGTGA. V gave up 4 bases and J gave up 3 bases, with 12 bases separating them. This CDR3 contains 14 residues. CDR3 sequence (DNA): TGTGCCAGCAGCTCCTTAGACAGACACACTGAAGCTTTCTTT. Protein sequence: CASSSLDRHTEAFF.

The CDR3 sequence is CASTRQGETYGYTF. The CDR3 DNA reads TGTGCCAGCACAAGGCAGGGTGAAACCTATGGCTACACCTTC. The chain is built from TRBV7-9 and TRBJ1-2, with a weak D call TRBD1 (5 bases). V lost 7 bases to trimming and J lost 4 bases, with 16 bases between them. The germline V gene encodes CDR1 SEHNR and CDR2 FQNEAQ (reference sequence). The CDR3 covers 14 residues.

V gene TRBV5-1 combines with J gene TRBJ2-7; TRBD2 matches at 10 bases. V was pared by 0 bases and J by 0 bases, with 3 bases of the junction left unmatched. The CDR3 contains 16 residues. Germline CDR1 reads SGHRS; CDR2 reads YFSETQ. CDR3 sequence reads: CASSLGLAGDSYEQYF. In DNA form, the CDR3 reads TGCGCCAGCAGCTTGGGCCTAGCGGGGGACTCCTACGAGCAGTACTTC.

The rearrangement joins TRBV7-3 to TRBJ1-1, with 12 bases that match TRBD1. The junction had 5 bases not matched to a gene; V was cut back by 2 bases and J by 4 bases. The germline gives CDR1 SGHTA, CDR2 FQGTGA. The CDR3 is 16 residues long. This CDR3 is CASSLDGTGGGTEAFF. In DNA form, the CDR3 reads TGTGCCAGCAGCTTAGACGGGACAGGGGGCGGCACTGAAGCTTTCTTT.

In its sample, this clone was seen once. The rearrangement uses TRBV5-4 and TRBJ1-2; D might be TRBD1 (6 bases). Germline V lookup: CDR1 SGHNT, CDR2 YYREEE (reference sequence). This CDR3 is 14 amino acids long. V lost 2 bases to trimming and J lost 4 bases, with 12 bases between them. In DNA, the CDR3 is TGTGCCAGCAGCTTTAGGGCAGGGGTCTATGGCTACACCTTC. It yields the protein CASSFRAGVYGYTF.

J is TRBJ1-1 and V is TRBV6-4; no definite D call. Per germline, CDR1 MRHNA and CDR2 SNTAGT. The CDR3 has 13 amino acids. The V gene lost 4 bases and the J gene lost 8 bases, with 14 bases spanning the gap. The CDR3 loop reads CASSAIFGAEAFF. CDR3 in DNA: TGTGCCAGCAGTGCGATTTTTGGAGCCGAAGCTTTCTTT.

The V and J genes are TRBV11-3 and TRBJ2-7, with 9 bases matching TRBD1. CDR1 and CDR2 (germline): SGHNT, YENEEA. V lost 3 bases to trimming and J lost 12 bases; unmatched junction nucleotides: 3. CDR3 length: 11 amino acids. CDR3 protein: CASSFGQGLYF. The CDR3 coding sequence is TGTGCCAGCAGCTTTGGACAGGGGTTGTACTTC. Full variable domain (rest looked up from reference TRBV11-3 and TRBJ2-7): EAGVVQSPRYKIIEKKQPVAFWCNPISGHNTLYWYLQNLGQGPELLIRYENEEAVDDSQLPKDRFSAERLKGVDSTLKIQPAELGDSAVYLCASSFGQGLYFGPGTRLTVT.

V gene TRBV9 combines with J gene TRBJ2-2, with 16 bases lining up with TRBD2. Germline V gives CDR1 SGDLS, CDR2 YYNGEE. V was clipped by 4 bases and J by 6 bases; unmatched bases: 6. CDR3 length: 17 amino acids. The CDR3 region is CASSIGTSGGASGELFF. The DNA of the CDR3 is TGTGCCAGCAGCATCGGGACTAGCGGGGGGGCCTCCGGGGAGCTGTTTTTT.

This clone appeared a few times. The CDR3 protein is CASSSHTGGYEQFF. As DNA, the CDR3 is TGCGCCAGCAGCTCCCACACGGGAGGCTATGAGCAGTTCTTC. The chain carries TRBV5-1 and TRBJ2-1; 7 nucleotides align to TRBD2. CDR1 and CDR2 from the germline V gene are SGHRS and YFSETQ. Germline trimming cut 3 bases from V and 8 bases from J; bases unmatched to any gene: 8. The CDR3 runs to 14 residues.

The chain is built from TRBV7-6 and TRBJ2-3; 10 positions agree with TRBD2. The trim removed 4 bases at V and 2 bases at J, leaving 3 bases unmatched. The CDR3 totals 15 residues. The germline gives CDR1 SGHVS, CDR2 FNYEAQ. CDR3 bases: TGTGCCAGCAGCTCTAGCGGGGGAACCACAGATACGCAGTATTTT. Protein sequence: CASSSSGGTTDTQYF.

The chain has TRBV11-3 and TRBJ2-1, with no clear D. Looked up from germline, CDR1 is SGHNT and CDR2 is YENEEA. V was clipped by 1 base and J by 2 bases, with 9 bases between them. This CDR3 contains 15 residues. The CDR3 DNA reads TGTGCCAGCAGCTTAGCCAGGCAGCCCTACAATGAGCAGTTCTTC. This sequence encodes CASSLARQPYNEQFF. Together with reference TRBV11-3 and TRBJ2-1, the CDR3 gives the full variable domain: EAGVVQSPRYKIIEKKQPVAFWCNPISGHNTLYWYLQNLGQGPELLIRYENEEAVDDSQLPKDRFSAERLKGVDSTLKIQPAELGDSAVYLCASSLARQPYNEQFFGPGTRLTVL.

The chain links TRBV4-1 to TRBJ1-2; tentatively, D is TRBD1 (6 bases). Looked up from germline, CDR1 is MGHRA and CDR2 is YSYEKL. This CDR3 spans 17 amino acids. The V and J ends lost 3 bases and 7 bases respectively, with 24 bases between them. The CDR3 coding sequence is TGCGCCAGCAGCCAGTGGGAGGGGACAACTGCGGAGGGTGGCTACACCTTC. Residues: CASSQWEGTTAEGGYTF.

The chain links TRBV28 to TRBJ1-2; 9 nucleotides match TRBD1. V shed 3 bases, J shed 6 bases, and the junction held 8 bases outside the gene matches. The germline CDR1 and CDR2 sequences are MDHEN and SYDVKM. The CDR3 length is 15 residues. In nucleotides, the CDR3 is TGTGCCAGCAGTTTTGCGGGACAGGGTAATCATGGCTACACCTTC. Translated, it gives CASSFAGQGNHGYTF.

The gene calls are TRBV18 and TRBJ1-5; 10 nucleotides align to TRBD1. The V gene end was trimmed by 3 bases and the J gene end by 6 bases; junction bases not matched to a gene: 11. In germline, CDR1 is KGHSH, CDR2 LQKENI. CDR3 length equals 17 residues. The CDR3 sequence: CASSPLGQGSGGQPQHF. The CDR3, as DNA: TGTGCCAGCTCACCCCTGGGACAGGGGAGCGGTGGTCAGCCCCAGCATTTT.

The genes are TRBV7-9 and TRBJ1-1, with TRBD1 as a possible D gene (6 bases). Trimming stripped 6 bases from V and 1 base from J, with 9 bases between. There are 13 residues in the CDR3. The germline V gene encodes CDR1 SEHNR and CDR2 FQNEAQ (reference sequence). The CDR3 reads CASRNRENTEAFF. CDR3 bases: TGTGCCAGCAGGAACAGGGAGAACACTGAAGCTTTCTTT.

The rearrangement links TRBV5-1 to TRBJ1-2; possible D gene TRBD1, 5 bases. The CDR3 runs to 14 residues. In germline, CDR1 is SGHRS, CDR2 YFSETQ. V lost 4 bases and J lost 4, with 14 bases in between. CDR3 protein: CASSERQRTYGYTF. CDR3 coding DNA: TGCGCCAGCAGCGAGAGACAGAGGACCTATGGCTACACCTTC.